The next 23 T cell receptor beta chains were all read from a single sample in a study of shared clonotypes between healthy human individuals (dated by TCRdb to 2018 to 2021). The library was produced with the immunoSEQ multiplex PCR assay. This is the immuneACCESS table as TCRdb keeps it, with only in-frame sequences that have V and J called. A part of the clones is gone; compared with another copy, unresolved V genes explain less than half, and the rest is unexplained. This sample lists 1 million to 1.2 million clones; roughly 77% were detected once. Jointly, the top ten make up 0.85% to 1% of the sample. The sample taken for sequencing was memory CD4+ T cells from PBMCs. The sample's cell subset or site label, decoded: CD45RA-negative fraction. The origin of the receptors is a man in his late teens or twenties in good health. Some clones in this sample may be carry-over from other donors' samples.

The chain recombines TRBV5-1 with TRBJ2-7, with D maybe TRBD2 (5 bases). V gave up 4 bases and J gave up 7 bases, with 15 bases separating them. CDR1 is SGHRS, CDR2 YFSETQ, per germline. CDR3 size: 13 residues. CDR3 nucleotides: TGCGCCAGCAGCCATCCCGCCGGCGGGGAGCAGTACTTC. It encodes CASSHPAGGEQYF.

In regard to this clone: Within the sample, other DNA sequences also encode this same CDR3. V and J are TRBV28 and TRBJ1-2; perhaps TRBD1 as D (6 bases). With 3 bases removed from V and 0 bases from J, the gap between germline ends came to 8 bases. CDR1 and CDR2 from the germline V gene are MDHEN and SYDVKM. This CDR3 contains 14 residues. The CDR3 loop reads CASSLTGPNYGYTF. CDR3 sequence (DNA): TGTGCCAGCAGTTTGACAGGCCCTAACTATGGCTACACCTTC.

The chain couples TRBV9 to TRBJ2-3; the match to TRBD2 covers 14 bases. This CDR3 spans 20 amino acids. Per germline, CDR1 SGDLS and CDR2 YYNGEE. The trim removed 4 bases at V and 5 bases at J, leaving 18 bases unmatched. Here the CDR3 DNA reads TGTGCCAGCAGCCCCAGGTCGGGGGGACGGACTAGCGGGAGGCGAGATACGCAGTATTTT. Translating gives CASSPRSGGRTSGRRDTQYF.

The J gene is TRBJ2-2, the V gene TRBV9, with 8 bases aligning to TRBD1. J gave up 1 base and V 3 bases, and 2 bases lay outside the gene matches. This CDR3 contains 15 residues. Germline-derived CDR1 and CDR2 are SGDLS and YYNGEE. CDR3 DNA: TGTGCCAGCAGCGCCGGGACAGGGAACACCGGGGAGCTGTTTTTT. Encoded protein: CASSAGTGNTGELFF.

This clone was detected only a few times. V usage is TRBV7-9 and J usage is TRBJ1-1; D may be TRBD1 (5 bases). V shed 4 bases and J shed 8 bases, with 8 bases lying between them. Germline V gene sequence: CDR1 SEHNR, CDR2 FQNEAQ (reference sequence). The CDR3 has 11 residues. CDR3 in amino acids: CASSSRQEAFF. For the CDR3, the DNA is TGTGCCAGCAGCTCCCGACAGGAAGCTTTCTTT.

In its sample, this clone was seen many times. This sample also contains other DNA sequences that code for the same CDR3. The J gene is TRBJ2-7, the V gene TRBV28; no definite D call. Germline assignment: CDR1 MDHEN and CDR2 SYDVKM. This CDR3 comprises 14 residues. The V gene lost 6 bases and the J gene lost 2 bases, with 14 bases spanning the gap. Written as DNA, the CDR3 is TGTGCCAGCAGCTTGGCCGGATTAACCTACGAGCAGTACTTC. Translation gives CASSLAGLTYEQYF.

The genes are TRBV27 and TRBJ2-2, with 10 bases identical to TRBD2. The CDR3 is made up of 17 amino acids. From germline, CDR1 is MNHEY and CDR2 SMNVEV (reference sequence). J lost 3 bases, V lost 7 bases, and 11 bases had no gene match. The chain's CDR3 is CASTSLVAGGYTGELFF. The CDR3 DNA sequence: TGTGCCAGCACTTCCCTTGTAGCGGGAGGATACACCGGGGAGCTGTTTTTT.

This chain uses TRBV11-3 with TRBJ2-1; 9 positions match TRBD1. Germline trimming cut 5 bases from V and 5 bases from J; bases unmatched to any gene: 4. Germline V lookup: CDR1 SGHNT, CDR2 YENEEA. The CDR3 is 14 residues long. The DNA of the CDR3 is TGTGCCAGCAGCCCACGGGACAGGGACAATGAGCAGTTCTTC. Encoded protein: CASSPRDRDNEQFF. Full variable domain (missing parts from reference TRBV11-3 and TRBJ2-1): EAGVVQSPRYKIIEKKQPVAFWCNPISGHNTLYWYLQNLGQGPELLIRYENEEAVDDSQLPKDRFSAERLKGVDSTLKIQPAELGDSAVYLCASSPRDRDNEQFFGPGTRLTVL.

This chain connects TRBV5-6 to TRBJ2-7, with 8 bases that match TRBD1. The CDR3 loop spans 13 amino acids. J was trimmed by 6 bases and V by 4 bases; bases with no gene match: 6. Germline CDR1 SGHDT, CDR2 YYEEEE. The CDR3 protein is CASSQGAPFEQYF. CDR3 bases: TGTGCCAGCAGCCAGGGGGCCCCTTTCGAGCAGTACTTC.

The rearrangement joins TRBV23-1 to TRBJ2-7, with D maybe TRBD1 (5 bases). TRBV23-1 is filed as an ORF, its function uncertain. With 4 bases removed from V and 0 bases from J, the gap between germline ends came to 22 bases. The CDR3 extends over 18 amino acids. The CDR3 DNA reads TGCGCCAGCAGTCCCGTTTTGAAACAGGTTGGTAGCTCCTACGAGCAGTACTTC. It encodes CASSPVLKQVGSSYEQYF.

This chain uses TRBV28 with TRBJ1-5, with D perhaps TRBD1 (5 bases). The CDR3 loop spans 11 amino acids. The ends were cut back, 6 bases at V and 11 bases at J, with 11 bases in the middle. In germline, CDR1 is MDHEN, CDR2 SYDVKM. The DNA for the CDR3 is TGTGCCAGCAGCCACCGAGGGGCCCAGCATTTT. Protein sequence: CASSHRGAQHF.

The chain combines TRBV28 with TRBJ2-2; 14 bases align to TRBD2. The CDR3 runs 18 residues. J gave up 1 base and V 1 base, and 2 bases lay outside the gene matches. Germline V gene lookup returns CDR1 MDHEN and CDR2 SYDVKM. As DNA, the CDR3 is TGTGCCAGCAGTTTATTGGGACTAGCGGGAGAGAACACCGGGGAGCTGTTTTTT. It encodes CASSLLGLAGENTGELFF.

As to this clone: This sequence may be a read error, since a much larger clone differs from it by one base. The J gene is TRBJ2-2, the V gene TRBV7-6, with D possibly TRBD2 on 6 matching bases. The CDR3 is made up of 14 amino acids. Germline assignment: CDR1 SGHVS and CDR2 FNYEAQ. CDR3 sequence (DNA): TGTGCCAGCGGCTTAGCGGTAGGGGCCGGGGAGCTGTTTTTT. This translates into CASGLAVGAGELFF. Full variable domain (missing parts from reference TRBV7-6 and TRBJ2-2): GAGVSQSPRYKVTKRGQDVALRCDPISGHVSLYWYRQALGQGPEFLTYFNYEAQQDKSGLPNDRFSAERPEGSISTLTIQRTEQRDSAMYRCASGLAVGAGELFFGEGSRLTVL.

V usage is TRBV7-8 and J usage is TRBJ2-7, with 7 nucleotides matching TRBD1. The CDR3 covers 15 residues. Germline trimming cut 5 bases from V and 2 bases from J; bases unmatched to any gene: 9. The germline gives CDR1 SGHVS, CDR2 FQNEAQ. CDR3 bases: TGTGCCAGCAGCACCCTGGGCGGACAGGCCTACGAGCAGTACTTC. This encodes CASSTLGGQAYEQYF. Looking up the rest from reference TRBV7-8 and TRBJ2-7 gives the full variable domain: GAGVSQSPRYKVAKRGQDVALRCDPISGHVSLFWYQQALGQGPEFLTYFQNEAQLDKSGLPSDRFFAERPEGSVSTLKIQRTQQEDSAVYLCASSTLGGQAYEQYFGPGTRLTVT.

As concerns this clone: This could be a read error, since a much larger clone is one nucleotide away. The chain has TRBV7-9 and TRBJ2-7; TRBD1 agrees at 7 bases. The CDR3 consists of 15 residues. The germline CDR1 and CDR2 sequences are SEHNR and FQNEAQ (reference sequence). This chain's CDR3 is CASSLIGTALNEQHF. CDR3 nucleotides: TGTGCCAGCAGCTTAATCGGGACAGCTCTCAACGAGCAGCACTTC.

This clone was picked up many times. The chain uses TRBV6-1 and TRBJ2-1; TRBD2 matches at 11 bases. The CDR3 has 15 residues. Germline CDR1 reads MNHNS; CDR2 reads SASEGT. V gave up 8 bases and J gave up 8 bases; unmatched junction bases: 11. The CDR3 here is CASVLLAGGGDEQFF. CDR3 in DNA: TGTGCCAGCGTCCTCCTAGCGGGAGGTGGCGATGAGCAGTTCTTC.

This chain connects TRBV29-1 to TRBJ2-5; possible D gene TRBD2, 5 bases. The V and J ends lost 5 bases and 3 bases respectively, with 10 bases between them. This CDR3 contains 12 residues. The V gene's germline CDR1 is SQVTM and CDR2 ANQGSEA. CDR3 in amino acids: CSVYSGEETQYF. In DNA, the CDR3 is TGCAGCGTTTACAGCGGAGAAGAGACCCAGTACTTC.

This chain links TRBV21-1 with TRBJ1-3. TRBV21-1 is flagged as a pseudogene. The CDR3 runs 17 residues. The CDR3 sequence: CASSLVAEILSGNTIYF. CDR3 sequence (DNA): TGTGCCAGCAGCCTGGTGGCAGAGATATTATCTGGAAACACCATATATTTT.

The chain recombines TRBV27 with TRBJ1-6; no clear D. The CDR3 runs 12 residues. V lost 4 bases, J lost 6 bases, and 4 bases lay in between. Germline CDR1 reads MNHEY; CDR2 reads SMNVEV (reference sequence). Here the CDR3 reads CASSWGNSPLHF. As DNA, the CDR3 is TGTGCCAGCAGTTGGGGTAATTCACCCCTCCACTTT.

The chain uses TRBV28 and TRBJ2-3; TRBD2 aligns across 12 bases. Germline CDR1 reads MDHEN; CDR2 reads SYDVKM. The CDR3 runs 14 residues. Trimming cost V 5 bases and J 3 bases; bases outside gene matches: 0. The CDR3 loop is CASSTSGGTDTQYF. For the CDR3, the DNA is TGTGCCAGCAGTACTAGCGGGGGGACAGATACGCAGTATTTT. The full variable domain, completed using reference TRBV28 and TRBJ2-3, is DVKVTQSSRYLVKRTGEKVFLECVQDMDHENMFWYRQDPGLGLRLIYFSYDVKMKEKGDIPEGYSVSREKKERFSLILESASTNQTSMYLCASSTSGGTDTQYFGPGTRLTVL.

V is TRBV2 and J is TRBJ1-1; D gene uncertain. Germline V lookup: CDR1 SNHLY, CDR2 FYNNEI. V was shortened by 10 bases and J by 1 base, with 13 bases between the two germline ends. This CDR3 comprises 13 residues. The CDR3 DNA reads TGTGCCACCCAACCGCGCCGGAACACTGAAGCTTTCTTT. As protein: CATQPRRNTEAFF.

The chain links TRBV11-2 to TRBJ2-5, with D perhaps TRBD1 (5 bases). Germline loops: CDR1 SGHAT, CDR2 FQNNGV. V lost 5 bases to trimming and J lost 1 base, with 8 bases between them. The CDR3 extends over 13 amino acids. CDR3 sequence: CASSVDIQETQYF. The CDR3 DNA reads TGTGCCAGCAGCGTGGACATCCAAGAGACCCAGTACTTC.

The DNA for the CDR3 is TGTGCCAGCAGCGCACGGACGGGGCCTTACGAGCAGTACTTC. Protein sequence: CASSARTGPYEQYF. The rearrangement links TRBV11-2 to TRBJ2-7; D may correspond to TRBD1 or TRBD2 (5 bases each). V dropped 5 bases and J dropped 4 bases, with 15 bases sitting between them. The CDR3 consists of 14 residues. Germline loops: CDR1 SGHAT, CDR2 FQNNGV.